The rows below give T cell receptor beta chains drawn from one sample of a study of blood T cells in healthy people across ages. TCRdb re-called the 5' RACE reads through MiXCR, storing one row per CDR3 protein. Of over 1,200,000 distinct CDR3 sequences in the sample, approximately 59% were seen once. The sample taken for sequencing was blood. The receptor set was obtained from a man aged 18-30 years in good health. Each CDR3 is given with its conserved first and last residue. Each record gives: V gene, J gene, D gene, clone size, CDR3 protein, CDR3 DNA. The D gene is left open where the match is weak. Size tells how often a clone was seen (once, few, many) or the class of an expanded clone, and some rows leave it out.

>TRBV2|TRBJ2-7|.|.
CASIKTETYEQYF
TGTGCCAGCATCAAGACAGAAACCTACGAGCAGTACTTC
>TRBV6-6|TRBJ2-5|.|once
CASIIHYLQETQYF
TGTGCCAGCATTATACATTATCTCCAAGAGACCCAGTACTTC
>TRBV30|TRBJ2-7|TRBD1|.
CAWSVQGAPYEQYF
TGTGCCTGGAGTGTACAGGGGGCACCCTACGAGCAGTACTTC
>TRBV3-1|TRBJ2-5|TRBD2|.
CASSHGLPGTTYETQYF
TGTGCCAGCAGCCACGGACTACCAGGGACTACGTATGAGACCCAGTACTTC
>TRBV20-1|TRBJ1-2|TRBD1|.
CSARVDRGGGYTF
TGCAGTGCTAGGGTAGACAGGGGGGGTGGCTACACCTTC
>TRBV5-1|TRBJ2-5|TRBD2|few
CASSPLAGVQETQYF
TGCGCCAGCAGCCCACTAGCGGGGGTCCAAGAGACCCAGTACTTC
>TRBV5-5|TRBJ2-7|TRBD2|.
CASSLDRLAGVEQYF
TGTGCCAGCAGCTTAGATCGACTAGCGGGGGTCGAGCAGTACTTC
>TRBV5-6|TRBJ2-7|.|few
CASSLLTEVFSYEQYF
TGTGCCAGCAGCTTGCTGACAGAGGTATTCTCCTACGAGCAGTACTTC
>TRBV5-1|TRBJ2-3|.|few
CASSLERVPDTQYF
TGCGCCAGCAGCTTGGAAAGGGTACCAGATACGCAGTATTTT
>TRBV7-2|TRBJ2-1|TRBD2|few
CASSSLAGGVYNEQFF
TGTGCCAGCAGCTCATTAGCGGGGGGGGTTTACAATGAGCAGTTCTTC